This is a list of T cell receptor beta chains from one sample in a study of blood T cell repertoires in COVID-19. TCRdb's table, derived via immunoSEQ multiplex PCR, lists solely in-frame clones and lacks some. The sample yields some 110,000 clones, around 86% seen once. The sample comprised peripheral blood. These receptors were collected from a human donor in a cohort sampled during active COVID-19. CDR3s include the opening cysteine and the closing phenylalanine or tryptophan. A D gene is named only where the DNA matches it firmly. A clone size is listed for some rows: how often the clone was seen (once, few, many), or a class if it is expanded.

size,D,J,V,DNA,CDR3
.,.,TRBJ2-2,TRBV19,TGTGCCAGTAGTATAGGAGGGACCGGGGAGCTGTTTTTT,CASSIGGTGELFF
.,.,TRBJ2-3,TRBV4-2,TGTGCCAGCACCCAGCGGGCCACTAGCACAGATACGCAGTATTTT,CASTQRATSTDTQYF
.,.,TRBJ2-1,TRBV28,TGTGCCAGCAGTTTGGGGCGGGGTTACAATGAGCAGTTCTTC,CASSLGRGYNEQFF
few,TRBD2,TRBJ2-1,TRBV6-1,TGTGCCAGCAGTGAAGGAGTCGGGAGGGCCCACAATGAGCAGTTCTTC,CASSEGVGRAHNEQFF
.,TRBD1,TRBJ2-3,TRBV24-1,TGTGCCACCAGTGGCCACGGGACAGGACACACAGATACGCAGTATTTT,CATSGHGTGHTDTQYF
.,.,TRBJ2-1,TRBV24-1,TGTGCCACCAGTGATCCTCAACGCGGGGACTCCTACAATGAGCAGTTCTTC,CATSDPQRGDSYNEQFF
.,.,TRBJ1-2,TRBV28,TGTGCCAGCAGTTTTCTCCACAGGTTTAACTATGGCTACACCTTC,CASSFLHRFNYGYTF
.,.,TRBJ1-3,TRBV15,TGTGCCACCAGCAGAGCGCGAGGCTCTGGAAACACCATATATTTT,CATSRARGSGNTIYF
.,TRBD1,TRBJ2-1,TRBV5-4,TGTGCCAGCAGCGAGGGGACAGCCGGTTCCTACAATGAGCAGTTCTTC,CASSEGTAGSYNEQFF
.,TRBD2,TRBJ2-1,TRBV28,TGTGCCAGCAGCCCTGCTAGCGGGAATTACAATGAGCAGTTCTTC,CASSPASGNYNEQFF
.,TRBD2,TRBJ2-5,TRBV5-1,TGCGCCAGCAGAGATGGGACTAGCGGGAGATATGAGACCCAGTACTTC,CASRDGTSGRYETQYF
few,TRBD1,TRBJ2-3,TRBV10-1,TGCGCCAGCAGCCCGGGACAGGTGTTTAGCACAGATACGCAGTATTTT,CASSPGQVFSTDTQYF
.,.,TRBJ2-1,TRBV1,TGCACCAGCAGCCAGGGCAGGTGTACTAGCGGCTACAATGAGCAGTTCTTC,CTSSQGRCTSGYNEQFF
once,TRBD1,TRBJ1-2,TRBV5-1,TGCGCCAGCAGCCCTGGGACAGTGCCTAACTATGGCTACACCTTC,CASSPGTVPNYGYTF